Listed below are T cell receptor beta chains from one sample, sequenced in a study of technical replicates of blood from a few donors. The table came from immunoSEQ multiplex PCR; TCRdb's copy has only in-frame clones and leaves some out. The sample has approximately 60,000 clones, approximately 90% seen once. Input material: PBMCs. The source of these receptors is a human donor in good health. Some clones in this sample may be carry-over from other donors' samples. CDR3s include the opening cysteine and the closing phenylalanine or tryptophan. The D gene is left open where the match is weak. Rows may omit the clone size; those that give it use once, few, many or a size class.

TRBV7-8	TRBJ2-2	.	TRBD1	CASTGTGETGELFF	TGTGCCAGCACGGGGACAGGGGAAACCGGGGAGCTGTTTTTT
TRBV27	TRBJ1-2	.	TRBD1	CASSGTDSGVGYTF	TGTGCCAGCAGTGGGACAGACTCGGGAGTTGGCTACACCTTC
TRBV5-1	TRBJ2-2	.	.	CASRLGPGWLTGELFF	TGCGCCAGCAGGCTGGGTCCAGGTTGGTTGACCGGGGAGCTGTTTTTT
TRBV11-1	TRBJ1-1	.	.	CASSFTENTEAFF	TGTGCCAGCAGCTTTACTGAGAACACTGAAGCTTTCTTT
TRBV6-4	TRBJ2-3	.	.	CASSVEGGDSTDTQYF	TGTGCCAGCAGTGTGGAAGGGGGGGATAGCACAGATACGCAGTATTTT
TRBV9	TRBJ1-1	few	.	CASSPVGGGNTEAFF	TGTGCCAGCAGCCCGGTAGGCGGGGGGAACACTGAAGCTTTCTTT
TRBV4-2	TRBJ1-5	few	.	CASSQGGRPQHF	TGTGCCAGCAGCCAAGGAGGCCGGCCCCAGCATTTT
TRBV4-3	TRBJ1-1	few	.	CASSPGRAGTEAFF	TGCGCCAGCAGCCCGGGACGGGCGGGGACTGAAGCTTTCTTT
TRBV9	TRBJ1-3	once	TRBD1	CASSGRQGAFGNTIYF	TGTGCCAGCAGCGGACGACAGGGGGCCTTTGGAAACACCATATATTTT
TRBV27	TRBJ1-4	.	TRBD1	CASSFAGQQDEKLFF	TGTGCCAGCAGTTTTGCGGGACAGCAAGATGAAAAACTGTTTTTT
TRBV5-6	TRBJ2-5	.	TRBD1	CASSTGWWDSSQETQYF	TGTGCCAGCAGCACAGGGTGGTGGGACAGCTCCCAAGAGACCCAGTACTTC
TRBV7-9	TRBJ1-1	.	.	CASSLAPQANTEAFF	TGTGCCAGCAGCTTAGCGCCGCAGGCGAACACTGAAGCTTTCTTT
TRBV10-3	TRBJ2-7	.	TRBD2	CAISESLAGGGEQYF	TGTGCCATCAGTGAGTCGCTAGCGGGAGGTGGCGAGCAGTACTTC
TRBV7-2	TRBJ2-2	.	.	CASSLRGTGELFF	TGTGCCAGCAGCTTAAGGGGTACCGGGGAGCTGTTTTTT
TRBV30	TRBJ1-6	.	TRBD1	CAWSQQGIGNSPLHF	TGTGCCTGGAGTCAACAGGGGATCGGGAATTCACCCCTCCACTTT
TRBV18	TRBJ1-2	.	.	CASSPPGREVGYTF	TGTGCCAGCTCACCCCCGGGACGGGAGGTGGGCTACACCTTC
TRBV29-1	TRBJ1-6	.	TRBD1	CSLARGCSYNSPLHF	TGCAGCCTCGCCAGGGGGTGTTCCTATAATTCACCCCTCCACTTT
TRBV13	TRBJ2-7	.	TRBD1	CASSVTTGRRAEQYF	TGTGCCAGCAGCGTAACGACAGGGCGCCGGGCCGAGCAGTACTTC
TRBV4-1	TRBJ2-5	.	TRBD2	CASSQLAGGETQYF	TGCGCCAGCAGCCAACTAGCGGGGGGTGAGACCCAGTACTTC
TRBV23-1	TRBJ2-7	.	.	CASSPIYFESSYEQYF	TGCGCCAGCAGCCCCATATACTTCGAGAGCTCCTACGAGCAGTACTTC
TRBV21-1	TRBJ2-2	.	.	CASNLPSAGELFF	TGTGCCAGCAACCTACCTTCGGCCGGGGAGCTGTTTTTT
TRBV9	TRBJ2-7	once	TRBD2	CASSGWGGGPGEQYF	TGTGCCAGCAGCGGGTGGGGCGGGGGGCCCGGGGAGCAGTACTTC
TRBV18	TRBJ1-5	few	TRBD1	CASSPMDRYQPQHF	TGTGCCAGCTCACCAATGGACAGGTATCAGCCCCAGCATTTT
TRBV4-3	TRBJ2-3	.	TRBD2	CASSQSTAGGHSTDTQYF	TGCGCCAGCAGCCAATCAACAGCGGGAGGCCACTCCACAGATACGCAGTATTTT
TRBV5-1	TRBJ1-1	.	.	CASSLGGGYTEAFF	TGCGCCAGCTCGTTGGGAGGAGGGTACACTGAAGCTTTCTTT
TRBV15	TRBJ1-2	.	.	CATSRESGGARTF	TGTGCCACCAGCAGGGAGTCGGGGGGGGCGAGAACCTTC
TRBV9	TRBJ2-7	.	.	CASSVDSNSYEQYF	TGTGCCAGCAGCGTGGACTCGAATTCCTACGAGCAGTACTTC
TRBV2	TRBJ2-7	.	TRBD2	CASSGTSGRSEQYF	TGTGCCAGCAGTGGGACTAGCGGGAGGAGCGAGCAGTACTTC
TRBV4-1	TRBJ2-1	.	.	CASSQEAGNEQFF	TGCGCCAGCAGCCAAGAGGCGGGGAATGAGCAGTTCTTC
TRBV7-2	TRBJ2-7	.	TRBD1	CASRQTGTGADEQYF	TGTGCCAGCAGACAAACCGGGACAGGGGCTGACGAGCAGTACTTC
TRBV6-5	TRBJ2-7	.	TRBD2	CASSYRKKSGNEQYF	TGTGCCAGCAGCTACCGTAAAAAGAGCGGGAACGAGCAGTACTTC
TRBV4-2	TRBJ2-7	.	TRBD2	CASSLSLLAGGLYEQYF	TGTGCCAGCAGCCTTTCATTACTAGCGGGGGGGTTGTACGAGCAGTACTTC
TRBV7-9	TRBJ1-1	.	.	CASREETEAFF	TGTGCCAGCAGAGAGGAAACTGAAGCTTTCTTT
TRBV4-1	TRBJ2-3	.	.	CASSRTGSSTDTQYF	TGCGCCAGCAGCCGCACGGGATCTAGCACAGATACGCAGTATTTT
TRBV13	TRBJ1-3	.	TRBD1	CASSRTGEAGNTIYF	TGTGCCAGCAGCAGAACAGGGGAGGCTGGAAACACCATATATTTT
TRBV9	TRBJ2-5	once	TRBD2	CASSVGLAQQETQYF	TGTGCCAGCAGCGTTGGACTAGCGCAACAAGAGACCCAGTACTTC
TRBV10-3	TRBJ1-4	.	.	CAISEVARLEKLFF	TGTGCCATCAGTGAAGTAGCCCGTCTTGAAAAACTGTTTTTT
TRBV4-2	TRBJ2-3	.	.	CASSQARSGVMAIDTQYF	TGTGCCAGCAGCCAAGCCCGGTCGGGGGTAATGGCAATAGATACGCAGTATTTT
TRBV7-2	TRBJ1-1	few	TRBD1	CASRALGTGLGTEAFF	TGTGCCAGCAGGGCTCTAGGGACAGGGCTTGGGACTGAAGCTTTCTTT
TRBV9	TRBJ2-2	once	TRBD2	CASSVGLAENTGELFF	TGTGCCAGCAGCGTAGGACTAGCGGAAAACACCGGGGAGCTGTTTTTT
TRBV7-2	TRBJ1-2	few	TRBD1	CASSLARQGGGYTF	TGTGCCAGCAGCTTAGCGAGACAGGGAGGTGGCTACACCTTC